One and the same sample provided the 30 T cell receptor beta chains below, sequenced in a study of cytomegalovirus exposure and HLA in healthy donors. Both 60 Vbeta primers and 13 Jbeta primers went into the PCR. Profiling relied on immunoSEQ multiplex PCR, and the TCRdb table lists in-frame clones only, not all of them. The profile shows about 190,000 clones, around 75% of them singletons. The sequencing sample was made of PBMCs. These receptor sequences come from a man in his forties in good health and CMV-seropositive.

J is TRBJ2-6 and V is TRBV27, with TRBD1 as a possible D gene (6 bases). Per the germline V gene, CDR1 is MNHEY and CDR2 is SMNVEV (reference sequence). The CDR3 extends over 16 amino acids. V was shortened by 8 bases and J by 1 base, with 15 bases between the two germline ends. This CDR3 reads CASGDNHLSGANVLTF. CDR3 DNA sequence: TGTGCCAGCGGGGACAACCACCTTTCTGGGGCCAACGTCCTGACTTTC.

The rearrangement links TRBV5-1 to TRBJ1-2; 7 positions agree with TRBD1. Germline CDR1 SGHRS, CDR2 YFSETQ. The CDR3 covers 14 residues. V was pared by 6 bases and J by 0 bases, with 5 bases of the junction left unmatched. CDR3 region: CASNPTGSNYGYTF. CDR3 DNA sequence: TGCGCCAGCAACCCGACAGGGTCTAACTATGGCTACACCTTC.

The chain uses TRBV27 and TRBJ2-5; 9 nucleotides agree with TRBD1. The V segment lost 3 bases and the J segment 1 base; nucleotides outside the gene matches: 3. CDR1 is MNHEY, CDR2 SMNVEV, per germline (reference sequence). CDR3 length equals 15 residues. The DNA of the CDR3 is TGTGCCAGCAGTTTCCGGGACAGGGCCCAAGAGACCCAGTACTTC. Protein: CASSFRDRAQETQYF.

This sequence joins TRBV6-4 and TRBJ2-6, with D unclear. The CDR3 spans 14 residues. Germline assignment: CDR1 MRHNA and CDR2 SNTAGT. The ends were cut back, 10 bases at V and 0 bases at J, with 10 bases in the middle. CDR3 amino acids: CATSVASGANVLTF. The CDR3 DNA reads TGTGCCACATCGGTAGCCTCTGGGGCCAACGTCCTGACTTTC.

The genes are TRBV5-4 and TRBJ1-1; D unresolved. Between the trimmed V and J ends, which lost 1 base and 1 base, there was a span of 8 bases. The CDR3 sequence is 14 residues long. From germline, CDR1 is SGHNT and CDR2 YYREEE (reference sequence). Here the CDR3 reads CASSLRQANTEAFF. In nucleotides, the CDR3 is TGTGCCAGCAGCTTGCGGCAGGCGAACACTGAAGCTTTCTTT.

The chain couples TRBV10-3 to TRBJ2-3; D might be TRBD2 (6 bases). Germline CDR1 is ENHRY and CDR2 is SYGVKD. V gave up 7 bases and J gave up 3 bases, with 17 bases separating them. There are 15 residues in the CDR3. The CDR3 DNA reads TGTGCCATCAAGAGCCCAGCGGGTAGGACAGATACGCAGTATTTT. Translation gives CAIKSPAGRTDTQYF.

This chain connects TRBV6-5 to TRBJ2-2; a possible D gene is TRBD2 (6 bases). Germline CDR1 and CDR2: MNHEY and SVGAGI. The CDR3 contains 12 residues. V was shortened by 10 bases and J by 9 bases, with 15 bases between the two germline ends. The CDR3 reads CATCGGARELFF. The CDR3 nucleotides are TGTGCCACCTGTGGAGGGGCCCGGGAGCTGTTTTTT.

The chain employs TRBV10-1 and TRBJ2-7; possibly TRBD1 for D (5 bases). The CDR3 is 14 residues long. Germline CDR1 WNHNN, CDR2 SYGVQD (reference sequence). Trimming removed 3 bases at V and 4 bases at J, with 13 bases between. The CDR3 is CASSDSSQGYEQYF. CDR3 DNA: TGCGCCAGCAGTGACTCCTCTCAGGGATACGAGCAGTACTTC.

This clone was counted a few times. The V gene is TRBV19, the J gene TRBJ2-7; D may be TRBD1 (6 bases). The CDR3 loop spans 13 amino acids. Germline V CDR1 and CDR2: LNHDA, SQIVND (reference sequence). Trimming removed 8 bases from V and 1 base from J, with 12 bases in between. The CDR3 nucleotides read TGTGCCAGTGCGAGACAGGCTTCCTACGAGCAGTACTTC. This encodes CASARQASYEQYF. The whole variable domain, filled in from reference TRBV19 and TRBJ2-7, reads DGGITQSPKYLFRKEGQNVTLSCEQNLNHDAMYWYRQDPGQGLRLIYYSQIVNDFQKGDIAEGYSVSREKKESFPLTVTSAQKNPTAFYLCASARQASYEQYFGPGTRLTVT.

This chain connects TRBV7-2 to TRBJ2-1, with 8 bases aligning to TRBD1. The V gene's germline CDR1 is SGHTA and CDR2 FQGNSA. CDR3 length: 16 amino acids. The trim removed 5 bases at V and 7 bases at J, leaving 13 bases unmatched. CDR3 sequence (DNA): TGTGCCAGCAGCCCTGAGGACAGGGTCCCTTTAAATGAGCAGTTCTTC. It translates to CASSPEDRVPLNEQFF. The full variable domain, completed using reference TRBV7-2 and TRBJ2-1, is GAGVSQSPSNKVTEKGKDVELRCDPISGHTALYWYRQSLGQGLEFLIYFQGNSAPDKSGLPSDRFSAERTGGSVSTLTIQRTQQEDSAVYLCASSPEDRVPLNEQFFGPGTRLTVL.

The genes are TRBV30 and TRBJ1-4; D remains ambiguous. V lost 1 base and J lost 5, with 8 bases in between. The germline V gene encodes CDR1 GTSNPN and CDR2 SVGIG (reference sequence). The CDR3 sequence is 13 residues long. CDR3 amino acids: CAWSGSQNEKLFF. The DNA of the CDR3 is TGTGCCTGGAGTGGCAGTCAGAATGAAAAACTGTTTTTT.

V is TRBV18 and J is TRBJ1-2; TRBD1 might be the D (5 bases). V lost 4 bases, J lost 1 base, and 13 bases lay in between. In germline, CDR1 is KGHSH, CDR2 LQKENI. CDR3 length: 15 residues. CDR3 in amino acids: CASSRGADNNYGYTF. The CDR3 DNA follows: TGTGCCAGCTCACGGGGCGCCGACAATAACTATGGCTACACCTTC.

This clone was recorded once. The rearrangement joins TRBV7-8 to TRBJ2-7; 9 bases align to TRBD1. Germline loops: CDR1 SGHVS, CDR2 FQNEAQ. The V gene end was trimmed by 6 bases and the J gene end by 7 bases; junction bases not matched to a gene: 7. The CDR3 has 13 residues. CDR3 DNA sequence: TGTGCCAGCAGTCGGGACAGGGTAGGAGAGCAGTACTTC. Encoded protein: CASSRDRVGEQYF.

This sequence joins TRBV7-6 and TRBJ1-2; maybe TRBD1 (5 bases). Germline V gene data show CDR1 as SGHVS and CDR2 as FNYEAQ. The CDR3 consists of 12 residues. Trimming left V 2 bases short and J 9 bases short, with 10 bases between. Written as DNA, the CDR3 is TGTGCCAGCAGCTTAATCCCAGGGAGCTACACCTTC. This sequence encodes CASSLIPGSYTF.

The chain employs TRBV7-6 and TRBJ1-4, with TRBD1 as a possible D gene (5 bases). V lost 3 bases and J lost 0, with 11 bases in between. Germline values: CDR1 SGHVS, CDR2 FNYEAQ. This CDR3 contains 16 residues. The CDR3 coding sequence is TGTGCCAGCAGCTTGCGACAGATTGCAACTAATGAAAAACTGTTTTTT. It is translated as CASSLRQIATNEKLFF.

The chain combines TRBV7-2 with TRBJ2-7, with D maybe TRBD2 (5 bases). V dropped 1 base and J dropped 7 bases, with 11 bases sitting between them. CDR3 length: 13 residues. Germline CDR1 and CDR2: SGHTA and FQGNSA. CDR3 sequence: CASSLDSSGEQYF. The CDR3 coding sequence is TGTGCCAGCAGCTTAGACAGCTCGGGAGAGCAGTACTTC.

The rearrangement uses TRBV21-1 and TRBJ2-2; the table's D call of TRBD1 was not tested on the DNA. TRBV21-1 is annotated as a pseudogene. This CDR3 spans 17 amino acids. Written as DNA, the CDR3 is TGTGCCAGCAGCGAATACGACCCGGGACAGGGCACCGGGGAGCTGTTTTTT. It codes for CASSEYDPGQGTGELFF.

This chain uses TRBV19 with TRBJ2-3, with D unresolved. Looked up from germline, CDR1 is LNHDA and CDR2 is SQIVND (reference sequence). Trimming removed 8 bases at V and 4 bases at J, with 13 bases between. This CDR3 has 13 amino acids. The CDR3 loop reads CASAGESADTQYF. The DNA for the CDR3 is TGTGCCAGTGCCGGTGAGAGTGCAGATACGCAGTATTTT.

This CDR3 is CASSTDRGITDTQYF. DNA for the CDR3: TGTGCCAGTAGCACAGACAGGGGGATCACAGATACGCAGTATTTT. This chain uses TRBV19 with TRBJ2-3; 9 bases map to TRBD1. V shed 6 bases and J 2 bases; nucleotides not matched to a gene: 6. The germline V gene encodes CDR1 LNHDA and CDR2 SQIVND (reference sequence). The CDR3 covers 15 residues.

The rearrangement joins TRBV7-2 to TRBJ2-7, with 11 bases aligning to TRBD2. The J segment lost 3 bases and the V segment lost 5 bases, leaving 9 bases of the junction unmatched. CDR3 length: 16 amino acids. Germline V lookup: CDR1 SGHTA, CDR2 FQGNSA. CDR3 residues: CASSPRLAGPYYEQYF. The DNA for the CDR3 is TGTGCCAGCAGCCCCCGACTAGCGGGGCCCTACTACGAGCAGTACTTC.

This chain's CDR3 is CASSKGLARLAANTGELFF. The DNA of the CDR3 is TGCGCCAGCAGCAAGGGACTAGCGAGGCTCGCAGCGAACACCGGGGAGCTGTTTTTT. The chain combines TRBV5-1 with TRBJ2-2, with 10 nucleotides matching TRBD2. J was trimmed by 0 bases and V by 4 bases; bases with no gene match: 12. The CDR3 is made up of 19 amino acids. Germline CDR1 SGHRS, CDR2 YFSETQ.

This rearrangement joins TRBV10-3 to TRBJ1-1; TRBD1 aligns across 12 bases. The V and J ends lost 10 bases and 5 bases, in that order; junction bases with no gene match: 8. Germline assignment: CDR1 ENHRY and CDR2 SYGVKD. This CDR3 has 14 amino acids. CDR3 loop: CATGTGGEWTEAFF. CDR3 nucleotide sequence: TGTGCCACAGGGACAGGGGGCGAATGGACTGAAGCTTTCTTT.

The chain has TRBV29-1 and TRBJ2-7, with 8 bases lining up with TRBD1. With V trimmed by 6 bases and J by 2 bases, 12 bases remained unmatched. Germline-derived CDR1 and CDR2 are SQVTM and ANQGSEA. The CDR3 length is 15 residues. Here the CDR3 reads CSVTTRGRETYEQYF. The CDR3 nucleotides are TGCAGCGTAACTACCAGGGGGCGCGAAACCTACGAGCAGTACTTC.

The CDR3 is CASSGSNRGTIFEAFF. The CDR3, as DNA: TGTGCCAGCAGTGGATCAAACAGGGGGACGATCTTTGAAGCTTTCTTT. V usage is TRBV6-1 and J usage is TRBJ1-1, with 8 bases lining up with TRBD1. Per germline, CDR1 MNHNS and CDR2 SASEGT. The CDR3 covers 16 residues. Trimming removed 4 bases from V and 7 bases from J; junction bases left unmatched: 14.

The CDR3 nucleotides read TGTGCCAGCAGTGAAGAGGGACAACGGAGGTATGATAAGTACTTC. Translating gives CASSEEGQRRYDKYF. The V and J genes are TRBV2 and TRBJ2-7; a weak D match, TRBD1 (6 bases). V lost 1 base, J lost 11 bases, and 21 bases lay in between. Per germline, CDR1 SNHLY and CDR2 FYNNEI. This CDR3 comprises 15 residues. Combining the CDR3 with reference TRBV2 and TRBJ2-7 gives the whole variable domain EPEVTQTPSHQVTQMGQEVILRCVPISNHLYFYWYRQILGQKVEFLVSFYNNEISEKSEIFDDQFSVERPDGSNFTLKIRSTKLEDSAMYFCASSEEGQRRYDKYFGPGTRLTVT.

The rearrangement links TRBV19 to TRBJ1-5; 7 bases agree with TRBD1. V trimming: 4 bases; J trimming: 5 bases; junction bases outside the gene matches: 5. Germline values: CDR1 LNHDA, CDR2 SQIVND (reference sequence). The CDR3 runs to 14 residues. The CDR3 coding sequence is TGTGCCAGTAGTAACCCGGGACAGTATCAGCCCCAGCATTTT. It specifies CASSNPGQYQPQHF.

The V and J genes are TRBV28 and TRBJ1-6; D unclear. V was pared by 8 bases and J by 2 bases, with 7 bases between. CDR1 is MDHEN and CDR2 is SYDVKM in the germline V gene. This CDR3 has 13 amino acids. CDR3 sequence (DNA): TGTGCCAGCCTCCCGGCCTATAATTCACCCCTCCACTTT. Its protein is CASLPAYNSPLHF. The complete variable domain, with remaining parts taken from reference TRBV28 and TRBJ1-6, reads DVKVTQSSRYLVKRTGEKVFLECVQDMDHENMFWYRQDPGLGLRLIYFSYDVKMKEKGDIPEGYSVSREKKERFSLILESASTNQTSMYLCASLPAYNSPLHFGNGTRLTVT.

This clone is a singleton in its sample. The genes are TRBV7-2 and TRBJ2-2; no clear D gene. Per germline, CDR1 SGHTA and CDR2 FQGNSA. The V end was cut by 7 bases, the J end by 2 bases, with 14 bases between. The CDR3 covers 15 residues. The CDR3 DNA sequence: TGTGCCAGCATCCTCGACAAGATAAACACCGGGGAGCTGTTTTTT. This gives the protein CASILDKINTGELFF.

The chain employs TRBV28 and TRBJ1-2; D is possibly TRBD1 (5 bases). V was clipped by 6 bases and J by 2 bases, with 7 bases between them. CDR1 is MDHEN and CDR2 is SYDVKM in the germline V gene. The CDR3 has 12 amino acids. For the CDR3, the DNA is TGTGCCAGCAGATCAGGGAACTATGGCTACACCTTC. Translated, it gives CASRSGNYGYTF.

This sequence joins TRBV6-5 and TRBJ1-3; 8 nucleotides line up with TRBD1. CDR3 length: 15 amino acids. V was clipped by 4 bases and J by 7 bases; unmatched bases: 9. Germline V gene data show CDR1 as MNHEY and CDR2 as SVGAGI. The CDR3, as DNA: TGTGCCAGCAGTTTCCTTCGACAGGGGAGGAACACCATATATTTT. It translates to CASSFLRQGRNTIYF.